The next 31 T cell receptor beta chains were all read from a single sample in a study of blood T cells in healthy people across ages. The authors ran a second PCR of about 6 to 11 cycles using a sample-barcoded 5' primer and a J-beta primer mix. TCRdb used MiXCR to reprocess the 5' RACE reads, holding one entry per CDR3 protein. The top ten clones hold 15% to 20% of a sample with 650,000 to 1,000,000 distinct CDR3 sequences, about 45% of them seen once. Sequencing used blood. The receptors shown here come from a man older than 75 in good health.

The J gene is TRBJ2-5, the V gene TRBV3-1, with D tentatively TRBD1 (5 bases). With 5 bases removed from V and 1 base from J, the gap between germline ends came to 11 bases. The CDR3 extends over 14 amino acids. CDR1 is LGHDT, CDR2 YNNKEL, per germline (reference sequence). CDR3 sequence (DNA): TGTGCCAGCAGCGAGCGACAGATCCAAGAGACCCAGTACTTC. Protein product: CASSERQIQETQYF.

Of note for this clonotype: At one end, the junction sequence differs from germline, possibly due to a read error. Here the CDR3 reads CASSLGTGPSDTQYF. The CDR3 bases are TGTGCCAGCAGCTTAGGGACAGGGCCATCAGATACGCAGTATTTT. The gene calls are TRBV12-3 or TRBV12-4 and TRBJ2-3; 9 nucleotides agree with TRBD1. The CDR3 covers 15 residues.

A word on this clonotype: A much larger clone lies a single base off, so this may be a read error. J is TRBJ2-5 and V is TRBV27; D is unresolved. Germline loops: CDR1 MNHEY, CDR2 SMNVEV (reference sequence). This CDR3 has 13 amino acids. The CDR3, as DNA: TGTGCCAGCAGTGGGCGGTGGCAAGAGACCCAGAACTTC. It yields the protein CASSGRWQETQNF.

This sequence joins TRBV20-1 and TRBJ1-4; D remains ambiguous. Trimming removed 0 bases from V and 3 bases from J, with 5 bases in between. This CDR3 spans 13 amino acids. Germline loops: CDR1 DFQATT, CDR2 SNEGSKA (reference sequence). For the CDR3, the DNA is TGCAGTGCTAGAGAGCAGGCTAATGAAAAACTGTTTTTT. Translation: CSAREQANEKLFF.

The chain combines TRBV28 with TRBJ2-5, with TRBD1 as a possible D gene (6 bases). V was cut by 2 bases and J by 4 bases, with 14 bases left in between. Germline CDR1 reads MDHEN; CDR2 reads SYDVKM. The CDR3 loop spans 15 amino acids. CDR3 sequence (DNA): TGTGCCAGCAGTTTAAGTGGGGAAGGGGGAGAGACCCAGTACTTC. Its protein is CASSLSGEGGETQYF.

CDR3 region: CATSRDLGGGYEQYF. CDR3 nucleotide sequence: TGTGCCACCAGCAGAGATTTAGGGGGAGGTTACGAGCAGTACTTC. The rearrangement uses TRBV15 and TRBJ2-5, with D perhaps TRBD1 or TRBD2 (6 bases each). The J call could be wrong; TRBJ2-7 is a better fit for the DNA end. This CDR3 comprises 15 residues. Germline V lookup: CDR1 LNHNV, CDR2 YYDKDF (reference sequence).

This chain connects TRBV7-3 to TRBJ2-1; 8 bases fit TRBD2. J lost 2 bases, V lost 5 bases, and 5 bases had no gene match. Germline V gene sequence: CDR1 SGHTA, CDR2 FQGTGA. This CDR3 comprises 15 residues. The CDR3 nucleotides read TGTGCCAGCAGCCGAAATAGCGGGGCCTACAATGAGCAGTTCTTC. Protein: CASSRNSGAYNEQFF.

The chain links TRBV28 to TRBJ2-2; D is perhaps TRBD1 or TRBD2 (6 bases each). V shed 6 bases and J shed 7 bases, with 21 bases lying between them. The CDR3 loop spans 16 amino acids. Germline V gives CDR1 MDHEN, CDR2 SYDVKM. DNA of the CDR3: TGTGCCAGCAGCTCAGCGGGCCTAGGGGGTGTCGGGGAGCTGTTTTTT. It yields the protein CASSSAGLGGVGELFF.

A few counts support this clonotype. The chain uses TRBV20-1 and TRBJ2-1; no firm D call. Germline values: CDR1 DFQATT, CDR2 SNEGSKA (reference sequence). The V and J ends lost 8 bases and 6 bases respectively, with 8 bases between them. CDR3 length equals 10 residues. CDR3 in amino acids: CSYGVNEQFF. CDR3 in DNA: TGCAGTTACGGCGTCAATGAGCAGTTCTTC.

This clonotype was observed a handful of times. This chain uses TRBV15 with TRBJ2-3; no definite D call. Germline CDR1 reads LNHNV; CDR2 reads YYDKDF (reference sequence). Trimming took 2 bases from V and 10 from J, leaving 16 bases between them. The CDR3 is made up of 14 amino acids. CDR3 loop: CATSRRVEGSAQYF. The CDR3 DNA reads TGTGCCACCAGCAGACGGGTCGAAGGGTCAGCGCAGTATTTT.

CDR3 nucleotides: TGTGCCAGCAGTTCCAGCGGGGGGCTCACAGATACGCAGTATTTT. It translates to CASSSSGGLTDTQYF. This chain uses TRBV6-1 with TRBJ2-3, with TRBD2 matching 9 bases. Germline V gene lookup returns CDR1 MNHNS and CDR2 SASEGT. V lost 5 bases, J lost 2 bases, and 5 bases stayed unmatched. The CDR3 consists of 15 residues.

This clonotype was seen a handful of times. This sequence joins TRBV7-2 and TRBJ2-2, with 14 bases fitting TRBD2. The germline V gene encodes CDR1 SGHTA and CDR2 FQGNSA. The V gene end was trimmed by 5 bases and the J gene end by 7 bases; junction bases not matched to a gene: 3. The length of the CDR3 is 15 residues. The CDR3, as DNA: TGTGCCAGCAGCCAGACTAGCGGGAGGGACGGGGAGCTGTTTTTT. It translates to CASSQTSGRDGELFF.

This clonotype was found many times. V and J are TRBV24-1 and TRBJ2-1; D is unresolved. CDR3 length: 13 residues. Germline CDR1 KGHDR, CDR2 SFDVKD. The V gene lost 2 bases and the J gene lost 2 bases, with 3 bases spanning the gap. The CDR3 nucleotides read TGTGCCACCAGTGATTGGACCTACAATGAGCAGTTCTTC. Protein: CATSDWTYNEQFF.

About this clonotype: Germline and junction disagree at one end, which may indicate a read error. The rearrangement links TRBV4-2 to TRBJ1-6, with D perhaps TRBD1 (5 bases). CDR1 and CDR2 from the germline V gene are LGHNA and YNFKEQ. The CDR3 is made up of 15 amino acids. In DNA, the CDR3 is TGTGACAGCACCCACTCGGGGCAGTATAATTCACCCCTCCACTTT. Its protein is CDSTHSGQYNSPLHF.

Only a few counts were recorded for this clonotype. The chain carries TRBV7-6 and TRBJ2-1; weak D call: TRBD1 (5 bases). CDR3 length: 14 amino acids. CDR1 is SGHVS, CDR2 FNYEAQ, per germline. The V gene lost 1 base and the J gene lost 9 bases, with 13 bases spanning the gap. The CDR3 DNA follows: TGTGCCAGCAGCTTAGAGCCCAGGGTCCCTGAGCAGTTCTTC. It encodes CASSLEPRVPEQFF.

V is TRBV9 and J is TRBJ1-6, with a tentative D call TRBD1 (5 bases). Trimming took 0 bases from V and 10 from J, leaving 17 bases between them. From germline, CDR1 is SGDLS and CDR2 YYNGEE. CDR3 length: 16 residues. CDR3 DNA: TGTGCCAGCAGCGTAGCTGGGCAGGGTTCGGTGTCACCCCTCCACTTT. Its protein is CASSVAGQGSVSPLHF.

The chain links TRBV28 to TRBJ1-2; 7 bases match TRBD1. With 6 bases clipped from V and 7 bases from J, the junction kept 11 bases outside the gene matches. In germline, CDR1 is MDHEN, CDR2 SYDVKM. This CDR3 comprises 14 residues. The CDR3 DNA sequence: TGTGCCAGCAGAGAGCCAACAGGGGTGGGTGGCTACACCTTC. Translation gives CASREPTGVGGYTF.

The chain has TRBV5-8 and TRBJ2-5, with 10 bases that match TRBD2. The DNA matches TRBJ2-4 better at its end, which makes the J call doubtful. This CDR3 is 19 amino acids long. Germline CDR1 reads SGHTS; CDR2 reads YDEGEE. The CDR3 nucleotides read TGTGCCAGCAGCGCGCGAAGCGGGAGGGCCAGTTCGGTCAAAAACATTCAGTACTTC. This translates into CASSARSGRASSVKNIQYF.

This CDR3 is CSARASLSTDTQYF. The CDR3 nucleotides read TGCAGTGCTAGAGCCAGTTTGAGCACAGATACGCAGTATTTT. The chain has TRBV20-1 and TRBJ2-3; D uncertain. CDR1 and CDR2 (germline): DFQATT, SNEGSKA (reference sequence). With 1 base removed from V and 0 bases from J, the gap between germline ends came to 8 bases. This CDR3 spans 14 amino acids.

The chain combines TRBV5-1 with TRBJ2-3; D unclear. The CDR3 runs to 15 residues. CDR1 and CDR2 from the germline V gene are SGHRS and YFSETQ. Trimming removed 4 bases from V and 1 base from J, with 13 bases in between. The CDR3, as DNA: TGCGCCAGCAGCCCAAGAGGTGGGGGCACAGATACGCAGTATTTT. It translates to CASSPRGGGTDTQYF.

In the case of this clonotype: One base away lies a much larger clone, so this may be a sequencing read error. The gene calls are TRBV20-1 and TRBJ2-1, with D perhaps being TRBD1 or TRBD2 (5 bases each). Germline assignment: CDR1 DFQATT and CDR2 SNEGSKA (reference sequence). The ends were cut back, 4 bases at V and 8 bases at J, with 18 bases in the middle. This CDR3 region has 14 residues. CDR3 sequence: CSAIGASLGYEQFF. As DNA, the CDR3 is TGCAGTGCTATTGGGGCTAGCCTAGGCTATGAGCAGTTCTTC.

This clonotype was counted between two and nine times. The gene calls are TRBV6-2 or TRBV6-3 and TRBJ2-7; D not resolved. The V end lost 5 bases, the J end lost 4 bases, and 9 bases lay between the germline ends. The V gene's germline CDR1 is MNHEY and CDR2 SVGEGT. CDR3 length: 12 amino acids. For the CDR3, the DNA is TGTGCCAGCAGTAAGACCGCGTACGAGCAGTACTTC. Residues: CASSKTAYEQYF.

As for this clonotype: Given a much more abundant clone one base away, this may be a read error. V usage is TRBV7-3 and J usage is TRBJ2-3, with 10 bases identical to TRBD2. Germline V gene lookup returns CDR1 SGHTA and CDR2 FQGTGA. V trimming: 5 bases; J trimming: 5 bases; junction bases outside the gene matches: 10. This CDR3 has 16 residues. CDR3 region: CASSPSLAGVGDTQYF. Here the CDR3 DNA reads TGTGCCAGCAGCCCTAGTCTAGCGGGAGTCGGAGATACGCAGTATTTT.

The V and J genes are TRBV7-2 and TRBJ2-1; TRBD2 matches 14 bases. Germline V CDR1 and CDR2: SGHTA, FQGNSA. CDR3 length: 15 residues. V trimming: 0 bases; J trimming: 8 bases; junction bases outside the gene matches: 0. The CDR3 here is CASSLAGLAGDEQFF. The CDR3 nucleotides are TGTGCCAGCAGCTTAGCGGGACTAGCGGGGGATGAGCAGTTCTTC.

This clonotype has ten or more counts. The rearrangement joins TRBV12-3 or TRBV12-4 to TRBJ2-1; D not resolved. This CDR3 is built from 14 residues. Trimming removed 5 bases from V and 6 bases from J, with 14 bases in between. The CDR3, as DNA: TGTGCCAGCAGTCCCGGGCGAGGTGGCAATGAGCAGTTCTTC. This translates into CASSPGRGGNEQFF.

The V and J genes are TRBV5-5 and TRBJ2-1; 16 nucleotides match TRBD2. Trimming removed 4 bases from V and 8 bases from J; junction bases left unmatched: 3. The CDR3 is made up of 15 amino acids. Germline-derived CDR1 and CDR2 are SGHKS and YYEKEE (reference sequence). The CDR3 loop is CASSGGLAGGYEQFF. CDR3 nucleotide sequence: TGTGCCAGCAGCGGGGGACTAGCGGGAGGGTATGAGCAGTTCTTC.

DNA of the CDR3: TGTGCCAGCAGTTTAGCGCGAGGGGGAGGGCCCGATGAGCAGTTCTTC. As protein: CASSLARGGGPDEQFF. The chain employs TRBV12-3 or TRBV12-4 and TRBJ2-1; possible D gene TRBD2, 7 bases. Trimming stripped 0 bases from V and 8 bases from J, with 17 bases between. CDR3 length: 16 residues.

The rearrangement uses TRBV10-3 and TRBJ2-3, with 7 bases fitting TRBD1. Germline V gives CDR1 ENHRY, CDR2 SYGVKD. CDR3 length: 15 amino acids. V shed 4 bases, J shed 1 base, and the junction held 5 bases outside the gene matches. The CDR3 loop reads CAISVYGQGTDTQYF. CDR3 sequence (DNA): TGTGCCATCAGTGTCTACGGACAGGGCACAGATACGCAGTATTTT.

There are many counts of this clonotype. The chain couples TRBV20-1 to TRBJ2-7, with TRBD1 as a possible D gene (6 bases). The CDR3 runs 14 residues. V lost 5 bases and J lost 3, with 17 bases in between. Germline CDR1 DFQATT, CDR2 SNEGSKA (reference sequence). CDR3 DNA sequence: TGCAGTGCTTCGATACAAGACAGGCTCTACGAGCAGTACTTC. It specifies CSASIQDRLYEQYF.

This clonotype was counted ten times or more. The rearrangement uses TRBV14 and TRBJ2-7; unclear D gene. The germline CDR1 and CDR2 sequences are SGHDN and FVKESK. Deletions cut 1 base from V and 9 bases from J, with 7 bases between. This CDR3 spans 11 amino acids. In nucleotides, the CDR3 is TGTGCCAGCAGCCAAGGGTGGGGGCAGTACTTC. It translates to CASSQGWGQYF.

This clonotype was counted between two and nine times. CDR3 DNA sequence: TGTGCCACCAGTGATCCGAAGGGCGGGAAAACAGAGACCCAGTACTTC. Amino acid sequence: CATSDPKGGKTETQYF. The chain uses TRBV24-1 and TRBJ2-7; weak D call: TRBD2 (6 bases). The DNA end lines up better with TRBJ2-5; the J call may be wrong. The CDR3 consists of 16 residues. Germline V gene sequence: CDR1 KGHDR, CDR2 SFDVKD.